Listed below are T cell receptor beta chains from one sample, sequenced in a study of vaccination effects on CD4 cells after COVID-19. These TCRs are of unknown antigen specificity. Sequencing used immunoSEQ multiplex PCR; TCRdb keeps in-frame clones, though not all of them. The sample records tens of thousands of clones, about 86% being singletons. The sample consisted of CD4+ T cells from PBMCs cultured with HCoV-229E spike peptides, taken after COVID-19 vaccination. The origin of the receptors is a human donor who received a COVID-19 vaccine. Both conserved end residues are part of each CDR3. The D gene is left open where the match is weak. The size entry is marked missing in some rows and otherwise reads once, few, many or a size class.

.	TRBV18	12	.	TRBJ1-1	TGTGCCAGCTCAAAGAACCGGGAGGAAGCTTTCTTT	CASSKNREEAFF
.	TRBV19	15	TRBD1	TRBJ2-1	TGTGCCAGTAGTATTAGGGACAGGGACTACAATGAGCAGTTCTTC	CASSIRDRDYNEQFF
.	TRBV19	15	TRBD1	TRBJ1-4	TGTGCCAGTAGCCGAATTACAGGGGGCGCGGTAAAACTGTTTTTT	CASSRITGGAVKLFF
once	TRBV20-1	10	.	TRBJ2-1	TGCAGTGCTAGGATGGATGAGCAGTTCTTC	CSARMDEQFF
.	TRBV7-3	15	.	TRBJ2-3	TGTGCCAGCAGCTTAACCGCTGGGGACACAGATACGCAGTATTTT	CASSLTAGDTDTQYF
.	TRBV19	13	.	TRBJ2-1	TGTGCCAGTAGTACGCCCCCCCGGCCGGAGCAGTTCTTC	CASSTPPRPEQFF
.	TRBV3-1/TRBV3-2	17	.	TRBJ2-5	TGTGCCAGCAGCCAAGATTTAACGGCAGGGTTCGTGGAGACCCAGTACTTC	CASSQDLTAGFVETQYF
once	TRBV20-1	10	.	TRBJ2-5	TGCAGTGGACAACAAGAGACCCAGTACTTC	CSGQQETQYF
.	TRBV14	15	.	TRBJ1-2	TGTGCCAGCAGCCAAGAAATAGGCAGATCCTATGGCTACACCTTC	CASSQEIGRSYGYTF
.	TRBV19	14	TRBD2	TRBJ2-3	TGTGCCAGTAGGACTAGCGGGGGCGCAGATACGCAGTATTTT	CASRTSGGADTQYF
.	TRBV3-1/TRBV3-2	14	.	TRBJ1-5	TGTGCCAGCAGCCCCAGGGGATCGAGTCAGCCCCAGCATTTT	CASSPRGSSQPQHF
.	TRBV18	13	.	TRBJ2-3	TGTGCCAGCTCCCAGCCCGGCACAGATACGCAGTATTTT	CASSQPGTDTQYF
.	TRBV10-2	12	.	TRBJ1-2	TGCGCCAGCACCGGGGGTACAAGTGGCTACACCTTC	CASTGGTSGYTF
.	TRBV10-1	16	TRBD1	TRBJ1-2	TGCGCCAGCAGTGACTACGGGACAGGGAACATCTATGGCTACACCTTC	CASSDYGTGNIYGYTF
few	TRBV30	14	.	TRBJ1-3	TGTGCCTGGAGTAGGAGCAGGTCTGGAAACACCATATATTTT	CAWSRSRSGNTIYF
.	TRBV7-8	17	.	TRBJ1-5	TGTGCCAGCAGCCATAACCGGGACGGCGCCAACAATCAGCCCCAGCATTTT	CASSHNRDGANNQPQHF
few	TRBV6-1	18	.	TRBJ1-1	TGTGCCAGCAGTGGTGCCGGAGGGCCCGGCGGTTTGAACACTGAAGCTTTCTTT	CASSGAGGPGGLNTEAFF
.	TRBV5-1	15	TRBD1	TRBJ2-1	TGCGCCAGCAGCCCCGGGACAGGGGGCCTAAATGAGCAGTTCTTC	CASSPGTGGLNEQFF
.	TRBV18	15	TRBD1	TRBJ2-1	TGTGCCAGCTCACCAAGACAGGGGCCCAACAATGAGCAGTTCTTC	CASSPRQGPNNEQFF
.	TRBV29-1	14	TRBD1	TRBJ2-1	TGCAGCGGCTGGACAGGTAACAGCTACAATGAGCAGTTCTTC	CSGWTGNSYNEQFF
.	TRBV7-7	15	.	TRBJ1-4	TGTGCCAGCAGCCCCCGCCCGGGAAGAAATGAAAAACTGTTTTTT	CASSPRPGRNEKLFF
.	TRBV2	14	.	TRBJ2-3	TGTGCCAGCAGGGACGGTCCTAGCACAGATACGCAGTATTTT	CASRDGPSTDTQYF
.	TRBV4-3	14	.	TRBJ1-2	TGCGCCAGCAGCCAAGAATCCGGTAACTATGGCTACACCTTC	CASSQESGNYGYTF
.	TRBV19	15	.	TRBJ2-5	TGTGCCAGTAGTGCCGTACAGGGCGCGGCCGGGACCCAGTACTTC	CASSAVQGAAGTQYF
.	TRBV24-1	14	TRBD1	TRBJ2-5	TGTGCCACCAGTGAGGGACAGGGGCTAGAGACCCAGTACTTC	CATSEGQGLETQYF
.	TRBV9	18	TRBD2	TRBJ2-2	TGTGCCAGCAGCAAACTAGGACTAGCGGGCGCGAACACCGGGGAGCTGTTTTTT	CASSKLGLAGANTGELFF